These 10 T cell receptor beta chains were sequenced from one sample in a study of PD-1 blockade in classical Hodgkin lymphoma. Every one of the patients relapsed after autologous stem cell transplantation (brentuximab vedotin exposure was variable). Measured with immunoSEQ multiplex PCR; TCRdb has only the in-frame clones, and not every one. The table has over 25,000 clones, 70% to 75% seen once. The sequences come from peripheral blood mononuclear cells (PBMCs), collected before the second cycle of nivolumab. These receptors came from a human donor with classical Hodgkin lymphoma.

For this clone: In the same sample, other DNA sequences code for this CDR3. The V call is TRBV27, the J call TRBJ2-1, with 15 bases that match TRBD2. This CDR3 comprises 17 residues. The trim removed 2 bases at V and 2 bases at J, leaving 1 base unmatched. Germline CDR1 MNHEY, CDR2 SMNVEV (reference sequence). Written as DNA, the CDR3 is TGTGCCAGCAGTTTAGGGACTAGCGGGGGGCCCTACAATGAGCAGTTCTTC. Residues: CASSLGTSGGPYNEQFF.

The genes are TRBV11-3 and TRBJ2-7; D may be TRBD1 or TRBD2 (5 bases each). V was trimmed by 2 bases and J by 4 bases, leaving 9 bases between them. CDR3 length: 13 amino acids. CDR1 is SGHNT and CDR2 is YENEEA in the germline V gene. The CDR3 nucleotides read TGTGCCAGCAGCTTAAGAGGGGAATACGAGCAGTACTTC. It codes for CASSLRGEYEQYF. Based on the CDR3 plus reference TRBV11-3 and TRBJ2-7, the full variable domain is EAGVVQSPRYKIIEKKQPVAFWCNPISGHNTLYWYLQNLGQGPELLIRYENEEAVDDSQLPKDRFSAERLKGVDSTLKIQPAELGDSAVYLCASSLRGEYEQYFGPGTRLTVT.

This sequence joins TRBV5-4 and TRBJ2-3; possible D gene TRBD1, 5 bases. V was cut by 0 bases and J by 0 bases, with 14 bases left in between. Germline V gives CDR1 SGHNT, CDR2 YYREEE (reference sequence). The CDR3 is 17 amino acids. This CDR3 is CASSLGGQASSTDTQYF. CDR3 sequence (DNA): TGTGCCAGCAGCTTGGGAGGACAAGCATCTAGCACAGATACGCAGTATTTT.

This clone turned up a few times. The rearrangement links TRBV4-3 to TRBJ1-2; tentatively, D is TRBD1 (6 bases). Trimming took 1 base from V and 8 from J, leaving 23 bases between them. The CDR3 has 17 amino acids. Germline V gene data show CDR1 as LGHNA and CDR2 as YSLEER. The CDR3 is CASSQVRSGTGGSGYTF. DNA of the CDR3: TGCGCCAGCAGCCAAGTCCGTTCGGGTACCGGGGGCTCCGGCTACACCTTC.

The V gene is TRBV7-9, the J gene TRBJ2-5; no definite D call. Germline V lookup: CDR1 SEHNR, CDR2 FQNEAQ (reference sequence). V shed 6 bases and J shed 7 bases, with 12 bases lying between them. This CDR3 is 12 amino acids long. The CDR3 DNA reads TGTGCCAGCAGTAACGATCCGGGGACCCAGTACTTC. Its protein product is CASSNDPGTQYF.

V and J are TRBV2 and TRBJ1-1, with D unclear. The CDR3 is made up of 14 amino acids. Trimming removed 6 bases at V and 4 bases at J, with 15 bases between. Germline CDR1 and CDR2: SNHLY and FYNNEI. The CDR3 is CASRPPDVGTEAFF. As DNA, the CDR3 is TGTGCCAGCAGACCGCCGGACGTGGGCACTGAAGCTTTCTTT. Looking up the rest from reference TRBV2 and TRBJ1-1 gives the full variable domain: EPEVTQTPSHQVTQMGQEVILRCVPISNHLYFYWYRQILGQKVEFLVSFYNNEISEKSEIFDDQFSVERPDGSNFTLKIRSTKLEDSAMYFCASRPPDVGTEAFFGQGTRLTVV.

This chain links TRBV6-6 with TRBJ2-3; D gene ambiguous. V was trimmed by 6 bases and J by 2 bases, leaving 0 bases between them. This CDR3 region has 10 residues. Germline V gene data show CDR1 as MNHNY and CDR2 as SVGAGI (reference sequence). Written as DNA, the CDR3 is TGTGCCAGCAGCACAGATACGCAGTATTTT. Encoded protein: CASSTDTQYF.

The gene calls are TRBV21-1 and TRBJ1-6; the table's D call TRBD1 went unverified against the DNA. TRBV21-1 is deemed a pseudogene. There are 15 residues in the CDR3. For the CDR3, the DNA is TGTGCCAGCAGCAGAGACGGGACAGGGGATTCACCCCTCCACTTT. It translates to CASSRDGTGDSPLHF.

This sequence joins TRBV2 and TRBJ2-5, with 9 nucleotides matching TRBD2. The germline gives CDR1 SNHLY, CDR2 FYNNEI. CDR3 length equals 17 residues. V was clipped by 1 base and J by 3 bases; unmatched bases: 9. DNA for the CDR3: TGTGCCAGCAGTGAAGTAGATAGCGGGGGATTAAAAGAGACCCAGTACTTC. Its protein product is CASSEVDSGGLKETQYF.

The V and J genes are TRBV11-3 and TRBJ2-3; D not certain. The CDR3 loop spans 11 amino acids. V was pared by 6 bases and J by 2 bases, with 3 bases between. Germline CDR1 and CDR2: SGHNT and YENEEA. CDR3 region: CASSSTDTQYF. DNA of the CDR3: TGTGCCAGCAGTTCCACAGATACGCAGTATTTT.